One sample yielded the 5 T cell receptor beta chains listed below, sequenced in a study of T cells in Graves' hyperthyroidism and ophthalmopathy. The TCR beta CDR3 regions underwent amplification using RNA transcripts as the source. The HTBI primer set drove a first-round RT-PCR of the TCR CDR3. MiXCR was run by TCRdb on the multiplex PCR reads, yielding one entry per CDR3 protein. The table shows fewer than 25,000 distinct CDR3 sequences, with less than 65% occurring only once. Sequencing input: blood. Source of these receptors: a woman between 40 and 50 years old with Graves' hyperthyroidism that later progressed to Graves' ophthalmopathy.

In its sample, this clonotype was seen a few times. The J gene is TRBJ2-7, the V gene TRBV2; D is possibly TRBD1 (5 bases). Germline-derived CDR1 and CDR2 are SNHLY and FYNNEI. The V and J ends lost 2 bases and 1 base respectively, with 15 bases between them. The CDR3 covers 16 residues. CDR3 in amino acids: CASSELFGHRSYEQYF. CDR3 coding DNA: TGTGCCAGCAGTGAATTGTTTGGACACCGTTCCTACGAGCAGTACTTC.

The chain is built from TRBV11-2 and TRBJ2-7; D is possibly TRBD2 (6 bases). Trimming removed 5 bases at V and 2 bases at J, with 13 bases between. This CDR3 spans 14 amino acids. In germline, CDR1 is SGHAT, CDR2 FQNNGV. CDR3 amino acids: CASSHPGLTYEQYF. CDR3 nucleotide sequence: TGTGCCAGCAGCCACCCGGGACTTACCTACGAGCAGTACTTC.

Judged by abundance, this clonotype is medium-sized. This sequence joins TRBV2 and TRBJ1-5; TRBD1 matches at 7 bases. Trimming cost V 0 bases and J 4 bases; bases outside gene matches: 9. CDR1 SNHLY and CDR2 FYNNEI come from the germline V gene. The CDR3 has 17 residues. The CDR3 reads CASSEALHGTANQPQHF. The CDR3 bases are TGTGCCAGCAGTGAAGCGCTTCACGGGACAGCTAATCAGCCCCAGCATTTT.

The chain uses TRBV7-6 and TRBJ1-2, with 8 positions matching TRBD1. This CDR3 region has 13 residues. The V and J ends lost 6 bases and 7 bases, in that order; junction bases with no gene match: 7. Germline-derived CDR1 and CDR2 are SGHVS and FNYEAQ. CDR3 residues: CASRQKTGAGYTF. The CDR3 DNA reads TGTGCCAGCAGACAAAAGACAGGGGCTGGCTACACCTTC.

This clonotype was recorded only once. Given the absence of the conserved phenylalanine or tryptophan at the CDR3 end, a read error is likely. This chain uses TRBV12-3 or TRBV12-4 with TRBJ2-5, with no clear D. The CDR3 consists of 11 residues. DNA for the CDR3: TGCGCCAGCAGTTTAATAGAGACCCAGTACCTC. Protein: CASSLIETQYL.